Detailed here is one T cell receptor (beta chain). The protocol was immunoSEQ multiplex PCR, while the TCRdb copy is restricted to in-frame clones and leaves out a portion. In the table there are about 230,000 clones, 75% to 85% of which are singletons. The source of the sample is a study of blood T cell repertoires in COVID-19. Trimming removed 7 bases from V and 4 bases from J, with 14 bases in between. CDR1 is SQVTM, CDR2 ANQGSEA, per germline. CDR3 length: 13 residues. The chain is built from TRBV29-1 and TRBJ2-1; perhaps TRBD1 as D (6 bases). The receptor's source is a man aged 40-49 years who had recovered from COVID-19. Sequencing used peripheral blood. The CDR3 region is CSAYRDTYNEQFF. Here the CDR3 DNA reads TGCAGCGCCTATCGGGACACTTACAATGAGCAGTTCTTC.